The 30 T cell receptor beta chains listed next were all sequenced from one sample in a study of T cells after yellow fever vaccination. TCRdb called the 5' RACE reads again in MiXCR, with one record for every CDR3 protein. Of some 49,000 distinct CDR3 sequences in the sample, 5.5% to 7.5% are singletons; the top ten hold less than 11%. The sample consisted of PBMCs, either bulk or a sorted T-cell subset (CD4+, CD8+, memory, or dextramer-sorted; not recorded which), taken 45 days after the yellow fever booster vaccination. The source of these receptors is a man between 25 and 39 years old who received the YFV17D yellow fever vaccine.

Many counts were recorded for this clonotype. The rearrangement joins TRBV3-1 to TRBJ1-3; no reliable D call. The germline V and J ends were trimmed by 5 bases and 2 bases, with 7 bases remaining between them. Germline CDR1 and CDR2: LGHDT and YNNKEL (reference sequence). The CDR3 contains 13 residues. CDR3 in DNA: TGTGCCAGCAGCGGCGCGGCTGGAAACACCATATATTTT. It yields the protein CASSGAAGNTIYF.

A remark on this clonotype: Since a much larger clone is just one base distant, this may be a read error. The chain combines TRBV20-1 with TRBJ2-5; D could derive from TRBD1 or TRBD2 (10 bases each). This CDR3 contains 14 residues. Germline V gene sequence: CDR1 DFQATT, CDR2 SNEGSKA (reference sequence). Trimming cost V 3 bases and J 9 bases, with 20 bases left between them. The CDR3 loop reads CSASALAGTGAQYF. As DNA, the CDR3 is TGCAGTGCTAGTGCACTAGCGGGGACAGGGGCCCAGTACTTC.

This clonotype has ten or more counts. V is TRBV28 and J is TRBJ2-2, with 8 bases aligning to TRBD2. With V trimmed by 8 bases and J by 0 bases, 5 bases remained unmatched. Germline V lookup: CDR1 MDHEN, CDR2 SYDVKM. The CDR3 covers 15 residues. CDR3 nucleotides: TGTGCCAGCGCTCCAGCGGGGGCGAACACCGGGGAGCTGTTTTTT. Residues: CASAPAGANTGELFF.

Only a few counts were recorded for this clonotype. The genes are TRBV9 and TRBJ2-3; TRBD2 aligns across 10 bases. The CDR3 is made up of 15 amino acids. The germline V gene has CDR1 SGDLS and CDR2 YYNGEE. V dropped 1 base and J dropped 2; count of bases not matched to a gene: 1. This chain's CDR3 is CASSVTSGTTDTQYF. As DNA, the CDR3 is TGTGCCAGCAGCGTAACTAGCGGGACCACAGATACGCAGTATTTT.

This clonotype has at least ten counts. The chain is built from TRBV27 and TRBJ2-1, with TRBD1 matching 9 bases. V lost 8 bases to trimming and J lost 8 bases; unmatched junction nucleotides: 7. CDR3 length equals 13 residues. Looked up from germline, CDR1 is MNHEY and CDR2 is SMNVEV (reference sequence). CDR3: CASEKQGADEQFF. The CDR3 coding sequence is TGTGCCAGCGAAAAACAGGGGGCGGATGAGCAGTTCTTC.

The chain has TRBV5-4 and TRBJ2-7; 7 bases are a match to TRBD1. The CDR3 length is 15 residues. V was clipped by 4 bases and J by 3 bases; unmatched bases: 10. The germline V gene encodes CDR1 SGHNT and CDR2 YYREEE (reference sequence). CDR3 protein: CASSDRDRLHYEQYF. Written as DNA, the CDR3 is TGTGCCAGCAGCGACCGGGACAGATTACACTACGAGCAGTACTTC.

Many counts were recorded for this clonotype. This rearrangement joins TRBV5-1 to TRBJ1-4; D call uncertain. Trimming took 4 bases from V and 8 from J, leaving 15 bases between them. This CDR3 is built from 14 residues. Germline V gene sequence: CDR1 SGHRS, CDR2 YFSETQ. In DNA form, the CDR3 reads TGCGCCAGCAGCGGCGGACGGTACGACGAAAAACTGTTTTTT. This translates into CASSGGRYDEKLFF.

This clonotype occurred many times. CDR3 sequence: CASSSGPQNNNEQFF. CDR3 DNA sequence: TGCGCCAGCAGCTCGGGACCCCAGAACAACAATGAGCAGTTCTTC. The chain employs TRBV5-1 and TRBJ2-1, with D tentatively TRBD1 or TRBD2 (5 bases each). In germline, CDR1 is SGHRS, CDR2 YFSETQ. The CDR3 contains 15 residues. Deletions cut 3 bases from V and 5 bases from J, with 15 bases between.

This clonotype was found many times. V is TRBV15 and J is TRBJ2-7; either TRBD1 or TRBD2 may fit D (5 bases each). This CDR3 region has 15 residues. The germline CDR1 and CDR2 sequences are LNHNV and YYDKDF (reference sequence). Trimming stripped 1 base from V and 0 bases from J, with 10 bases between. CDR3 in amino acids: CATSRGGDSSYEQYF. The CDR3 nucleotides are TGTGCCACCAGCAGAGGAGGGGATAGCTCCTACGAGCAGTACTTC.

This clonotype was seen a handful of times. The genes are TRBV29-1 and TRBJ1-1, with TRBD1 as a possible D gene (5 bases). Germline V lookup: CDR1 SQVTM, CDR2 ANQGSEA. Trimming took off 3 bases at V and 5 bases at J, with 7 bases between the two ends. This CDR3 spans 11 amino acids. This chain's CDR3 is CSVEGGTEAFF. In nucleotides, the CDR3 is TGCAGCGTTGAGGGGGGGACTGAAGCTTTCTTT.

This clonotype occurred many times. The chain is built from TRBV4-1 and TRBJ2-2; perhaps TRBD2 as D (6 bases). The germline V gene has CDR1 MGHRA and CDR2 YSYEKL. This CDR3 is built from 21 residues. Trimming took off 4 bases at V and 6 bases at J, with 33 bases between the two ends. CDR3 bases: TGCGCCAGCAGCCGGAGGGACTCCAGTTTTGGCGGTGAAAAGCGTGCCGGGGAGCTGTTTTTT. Encoded protein: CASSRRDSSFGGEKRAGELFF.

This clonotype was picked up many times. The CDR3 region is CASSQGQGGEKLFF. DNA of the CDR3: TGTGCCAGCAGCCAGGGACAGGGGGGAGAAAAACTGTTTTTT. This sequence joins TRBV7-2 and TRBJ1-4, with 11 bases matching TRBD1. Germline CDR1 and CDR2: SGHTA and FQGNSA. This CDR3 is 14 amino acids long. J gave up 8 bases and V 5 bases, and 4 bases lay outside the gene matches.

This clonotype was recorded many times. The chain uses TRBV7-2 and TRBJ1-4; D perhaps matches TRBD1 (5 bases). The germline gives CDR1 SGHTA, CDR2 FQGNSA. The CDR3 has 15 amino acids. V was trimmed by 5 bases and J by 8 bases, leaving 18 bases between them. CDR3 sequence reads: CASSPWAGVGEKLFF. Written as DNA, the CDR3 is TGTGCCAGCAGCCCCTGGGCGGGGGTAGGGGAAAAACTGTTTTTT.

This clonotype was counted only a few times. The rearrangement links TRBV2 to TRBJ2-2; D is ambiguous. Germline-derived CDR1 and CDR2 are SNHLY and FYNNEI. Trimming took off 3 bases at V and 6 bases at J, with 11 bases between the two ends. The CDR3 runs 14 residues. For the CDR3, the DNA is TGTGCCAGCAGTGATCGTGGCGTTTCCGGGGAGCTGTTTTTT. The encoded protein is CASSDRGVSGELFF.

In its sample, this clonotype was seen many times. The rearrangement uses TRBV2 and TRBJ1-2, with D unclear. V lost 1 base, J lost 4 bases, and 4 bases lay in between. Germline assignment: CDR1 SNHLY and CDR2 FYNNEI. The CDR3 covers 12 residues. CDR3 loop: CASSEGGYGYTF. The CDR3, as DNA: TGTGCCAGCAGTGAAGGGGGCTATGGCTACACCTTC.

V usage is TRBV9 and J usage is TRBJ2-5, with TRBD2 matching over 7 bases. Germline V gives CDR1 SGDLS, CDR2 YYNGEE. The length of the CDR3 is 15 residues. Germline trimming cut 3 bases from V and 2 bases from J; bases unmatched to any gene: 7. CDR3 loop: CASSASLARQETQYF. DNA of the CDR3: TGTGCCAGCAGCGCTTCACTAGCGAGGCAAGAGACCCAGTACTTC.

The chain carries TRBV6-2 or TRBV6-3 and TRBJ2-1; 10 bases are a match to TRBD2. CDR3 length equals 16 residues. With V trimmed by 6 bases and J by 3 bases, 8 bases remained unmatched. Germline CDR1 is MNHEY and CDR2 is SVGEGT. The CDR3 reads CASSPRTSGNYNEQFF. Here the CDR3 DNA reads TGTGCCAGCAGCCCAAGGACTAGCGGAAACTACAATGAGCAGTTCTTC.

The chain is built from TRBV5-8 and TRBJ1-4; TRBD1 agrees at 9 bases. The CDR3 length is 17 residues. J lost 5 bases, V lost 0 bases, and 8 bases had no gene match. Per the germline V gene, CDR1 is SGHTS and CDR2 is YDEGEE. CDR3 in amino acids: CASSLDISGTGNEKLFF. CDR3 sequence (DNA): TGTGCCAGCAGCTTGGATATCTCCGGGACAGGGAATGAAAAACTGTTTTTT.

This clonotype has a handful of counts. The chain uses TRBV15 and TRBJ2-7; 10 nucleotides agree with TRBD2. The CDR3 spans 17 residues. Losses at the gene ends were 3 bases for V and 3 bases for J; bases not matched to a gene: 11. CDR1 is LNHNV and CDR2 is YYDKDF in the germline V gene (reference sequence). CDR3 protein: CATSSAPGASGSYEQYF. As DNA, the CDR3 is TGTGCCACCAGCAGCGCCCCGGGGGCTAGCGGGAGCTACGAGCAGTACTTC.

Concerning this clonotype: It may be a read error: a sequence one base away is much more abundant. This chain joins TRBV6-2 or TRBV6-3 and TRBJ2-7; 7 bases are shared with TRBD2. After removal of 5 bases from V and 0 bases from J, the junction contained 7 bases not matched to a gene. There are 15 residues in the CDR3. Germline V gene data show CDR1 as MNHEY and CDR2 as SVGEGT. CDR3 residues: CASSTSSGTSYEQYF. CDR3 sequence (DNA): TGTGCCAGCAGTACTTCTAGCGGAACCTCCTACGAGCAGTACTTC.

Worth noting for this clonotype: A read error is possible here, since a much larger clone lies one base away. The chain couples TRBV12-3 or TRBV12-4 to TRBJ2-5; D might be TRBD2 (6 bases). The CDR3 runs 13 residues. Trimming stripped 3 bases from V and 7 bases from J, with 12 bases between. The CDR3 is CASSFRVGGTQYF. DNA of the CDR3: TGTGCCAGCAGTTTCCGGGTCGGGGGGACCCAGTACTTC.

This clonotype was counted only a few times. The chain employs TRBV2 and TRBJ2-2, with 9 bases fitting TRBD1. Germline loops: CDR1 SNHLY, CDR2 FYNNEI. The V and J ends lost 6 bases and 5 bases, in that order; junction bases with no gene match: 4. The CDR3 runs to 14 residues. In nucleotides, the CDR3 is TGTGCCAGCAGGGGCGGACAGGGGACCGGGGAGCTGTTTTTT. It codes for CASRGGQGTGELFF.

The chain joins TRBV20-1 to TRBJ2-7, with TRBD2 identical over 9 bases. This CDR3 spans 12 amino acids. In germline, CDR1 is DFQATT, CDR2 SNEGSKA (reference sequence). The DNA of the CDR3 is TGCAGGGCGGGGGGGGGAGTGGCCGAGCAGTACTTC. It codes for CRAGGGVAEQYF.

This clonotype was detected many times. V and J are TRBV20-1 and TRBJ2-3, with 9 bases fitting TRBD1. The germline gives CDR1 DFQATT, CDR2 SNEGSKA (reference sequence). The V segment lost 5 bases and the J segment 5 bases; nucleotides outside the gene matches: 11. The length of the CDR3 is 15 residues. CDR3 bases: TGCAGTGCTGACAGGACAGGGGATCAGGGAGATACGCAGTATTTT. Translating it yields CSADRTGDQGDTQYF.

V usage is TRBV28 and J usage is TRBJ2-5, with TRBD2 identical over 7 bases. Trimming cost V 0 bases and J 4 bases; bases outside gene matches: 2. This CDR3 is 14 amino acids long. CDR1 is MDHEN and CDR2 is SYDVKM in the germline V gene. The CDR3 reads CASSLWASGETQYF. The CDR3 DNA sequence: TGTGCCAGCAGTTTATGGGCTAGCGGAGAGACCCAGTACTTC. Supplemented by reference TRBV28 and TRBJ2-5, the full variable domain reads DVKVTQSSRYLVKRTGEKVFLECVQDMDHENMFWYRQDPGLGLRLIYFSYDVKMKEKGDIPEGYSVSREKKERFSLILESASTNQTSMYLCASSLWASGETQYFGPGTRLLVL.

The sample holds a few counts of this clonotype. This sequence joins TRBV6-2 or TRBV6-3 and TRBJ2-7, with D perhaps matching TRBD1 (6 bases). CDR3 length equals 15 residues. V lost 2 bases to trimming and J lost 7 bases, with 18 bases between them. Germline CDR1 reads MNHEY; CDR2 reads SVGEGT. For the CDR3, the DNA is TGTGCCAGCAGTTACCTCGGACAGCCTTCGGTTGAGCAGTACTTC. Protein sequence: CASSYLGQPSVEQYF.

This clonotype was detected once. A much larger clone lies a single base off, so this may be a read error. This sequence joins TRBV12-3 or TRBV12-4 and TRBJ2-2, with D tentatively TRBD2 (5 bases). The CDR3 loop spans 13 amino acids. CDR3 sequence reads: CASRTSNTGEPFF. CDR3 coding DNA: TGTGCCAGCAGGACGTCGAACACCGGGGAGCCGTTTTTT.

This clonotype was seen repeatedly, ten times or more. This sequence joins TRBV5-1 and TRBJ2-3; no clear D gene. Germline assignment: CDR1 SGHRS and CDR2 YFSETQ. The CDR3 is 13 residues long. V was trimmed by 2 bases and J by 4 bases, leaving 8 bases between them. In DNA, the CDR3 is TGCGCCAGCAGCTTCACACCCCCAGATACGCAGTATTTT. Translated: CASSFTPPDTQYF.

This clonotype was detected a few times. This chain uses TRBV5-6 with TRBJ2-1, with D possibly matching TRBD2 (6 bases). Trimming left V 4 bases short and J 0 bases short, with 11 bases between. This CDR3 has 15 residues. The germline CDR1 and CDR2 sequences are SGHDT and YYEEEE. CDR3 residues: CASSPGLDSYNEQFF. DNA for the CDR3: TGTGCCAGCAGCCCGGGACTCGACTCCTACAATGAGCAGTTCTTC.

The chain carries TRBV19 and TRBJ2-1; TRBD2 agrees at 10 bases. The CDR3 covers 15 residues. Germline V gives CDR1 LNHDA, CDR2 SQIVND (reference sequence). V was pared by 5 bases and J by 8 bases, with 9 bases of the junction left unmatched. The DNA for the CDR3 is TGTGCCAGTAGTCGGCAAGCGGGAGGGCAGGATGAGCAGTTCTTC. It encodes CASSRQAGGQDEQFF.